The entry that follows covers one T cell receptor beta chain sequence. Its binding antigen is unknown. Base qualities are not at hand, and no much larger clone is one base apart. The data stem from a study of blood T cell repertoires in COVID-19 (dated by TCRdb to the early 2020s). Notes on the research overall: Samples from collaborators originated in the United States, Italy and Spain and spanned both the acute and convalescent phases of COVID-19. The material from the prospective study consisted of cDNA or gDNA derived from T cells, B-cell-depleted T cells, or PBMCs. Subjects who had been exposed to COVID-19, were actively infected with it, or had recovered from it provided the deeply sampled blood TCRbeta repertoires that made up the dataset. A freely available public database, intended as a resource for researchers studying the immune response to SARS-CoV-2, is where the repertoires were released. Samples came from the ongoing ImmuneRACE study (first 160 participants) plus 1,254 subjects from 6 global collaborators. Sample metadata almost always included a de-identified subject ID, COVID-19 status, age in years and sex. HLA class I and class II types, where available, came from metadata supplied by the sample provider rather than from assay-based typing.

The CDR3 runs 17 amino acids, cysteine and phenylalanine included. Only the CDR3 portion is preserved as DNA: 51 bases, with reading frame beginning at the first base. The CDR1 and CDR2 encoded by the germline V gene (reference sequence) are SEHNR and FQNEAQ. V and J are trimmed by 4 bases and 2 bases, and the gene matches miss 9 bases of the junction. Collaborating institutions collected whole blood in K2EDTA tubes following their own protocols. Collaborator samples were shipped for TCRbeta analysis as frozen whole blood, isolated PBMCs, or DNA extracted from either sample type. What the research found in general, with its limitations: How much clinical and demographic metadata was included differed by source and by participant, and the metadata was provided uncurated.

The immunoSEQ Assay, a bias-controlled multiplex PCR, was used to amplify TCRbeta CDR3 regions from genomic DNA. The authors' pipeline ran thus. The number of nucleated cells in each sample was estimated from the amplification of reference gene primers within the assay. Sequence reads were collapsed and filtered to measure the absolute abundance of every unique TCRbeta CDR3 rearrangement. For each sample, productive Simpson clonality was calculated by taking the square root of Simpson's diversity index across productive rearrangements. Entries here come from immuneACCESS through TCRdb and include only in-frame sequences with V and J called. Some clones fail to appear in such tables; in the studies checked, an unresolved V gene covers under half of the shortfall, and the cause of the remainder is unknown. The DNA was the basis for D and trimming; V, J and clone size are from that table. A total of some 74,000 clones appear in this sample, 75% to 85% of them only once. Around two fifths of the sample goes to the ten largest clones.

This sequence was found in a man older than 75 with acute or convalescent COVID-19. The rearrangement combines TRBV7-9 with TRBJ1-2; 11 junctional bases match TRBD1. Sequencing was carried out using peripheral blood. The nucleotides are TGTGCCAGCAGCTCCCCGGACAGGGGGCGGCTAAACTATGGCTACACCTTC. Its product reads: CASSSPDRGRLNYGYTF.